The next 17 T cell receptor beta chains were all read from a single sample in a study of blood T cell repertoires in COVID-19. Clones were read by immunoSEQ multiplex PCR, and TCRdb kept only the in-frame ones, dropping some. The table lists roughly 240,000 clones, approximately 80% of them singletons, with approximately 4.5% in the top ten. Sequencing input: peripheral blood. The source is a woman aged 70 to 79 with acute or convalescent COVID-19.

As DNA, the CDR3 is TGTGCCAGCAAAATCCGGCTAGCGACCACCAATGAGCAGTTCTTC. Translating gives CASKIRLATTNEQFF. The chain carries TRBV2 and TRBJ2-1; D is possibly TRBD2 (6 bases). Deletions cut 7 bases from V and 6 bases from J, with 19 bases between. This CDR3 is 15 amino acids long. Looked up from germline, CDR1 is SNHLY and CDR2 is FYNNEI.

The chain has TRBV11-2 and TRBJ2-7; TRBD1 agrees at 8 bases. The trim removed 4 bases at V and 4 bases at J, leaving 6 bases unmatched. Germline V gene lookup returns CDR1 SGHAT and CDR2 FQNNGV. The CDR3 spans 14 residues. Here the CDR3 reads CASSSDRGVYEQYF. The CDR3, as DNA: TGTGCCAGCAGCTCTGACAGGGGAGTATACGAGCAGTACTTC.

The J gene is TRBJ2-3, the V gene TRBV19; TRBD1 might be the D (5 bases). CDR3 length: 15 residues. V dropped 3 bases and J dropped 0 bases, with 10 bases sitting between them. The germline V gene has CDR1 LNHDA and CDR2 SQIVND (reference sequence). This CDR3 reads CASSMTVQSTDTQYF. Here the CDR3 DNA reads TGTGCCAGTAGTATGACAGTCCAGAGCACAGATACGCAGTATTTT.

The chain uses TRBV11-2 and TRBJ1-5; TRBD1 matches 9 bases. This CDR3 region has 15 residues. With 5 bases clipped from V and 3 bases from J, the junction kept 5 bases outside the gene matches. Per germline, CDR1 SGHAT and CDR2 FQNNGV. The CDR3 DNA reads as TGTGCCAGCAGCCGGGGGACAGGGAACAATCAGCCCCAGCATTTT. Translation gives CASSRGTGNNQPQHF.

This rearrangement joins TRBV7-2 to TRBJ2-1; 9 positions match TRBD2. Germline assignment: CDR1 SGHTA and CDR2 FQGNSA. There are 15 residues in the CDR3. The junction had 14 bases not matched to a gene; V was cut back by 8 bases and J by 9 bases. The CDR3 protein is CASHLGGGGPGEQFF. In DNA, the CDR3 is TGTGCCAGCCACTTGGGCGGGGGGGGCCCCGGTGAGCAGTTCTTC.

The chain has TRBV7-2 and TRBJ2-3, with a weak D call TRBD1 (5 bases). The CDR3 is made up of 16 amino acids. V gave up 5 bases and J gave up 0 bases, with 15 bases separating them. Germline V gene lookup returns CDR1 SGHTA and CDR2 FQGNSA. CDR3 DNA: TGTGCCAGCAGCCAGAACAGGTTAACTAGCACAGATACGCAGTATTTT. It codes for CASSQNRLTSTDTQYF.

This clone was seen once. CDR3 residues: CASSLTVSNYGYTF. For the CDR3, the DNA is TGCGCCAGCAGCTTGACGGTATCTAACTATGGCTACACCTTC. The chain couples TRBV5-1 to TRBJ1-2; no firm D call. Germline V gene sequence: CDR1 SGHRS, CDR2 YFSETQ. The CDR3 is 14 residues long. V was cut by 1 base and J by 0 bases, with 7 bases left in between. The whole variable domain, remainder taken from reference TRBV5-1 and TRBJ1-2, is KAGVTQTPRYLIKTRGQQVTLSCSPISGHRSVSWYQQTPGQGLQFLFEYFSETQRNKGNFPGRFSGRQFSNSRSEMNVSTLELGDSALYLCASSLTVSNYGYTFGSGTRLTVV.

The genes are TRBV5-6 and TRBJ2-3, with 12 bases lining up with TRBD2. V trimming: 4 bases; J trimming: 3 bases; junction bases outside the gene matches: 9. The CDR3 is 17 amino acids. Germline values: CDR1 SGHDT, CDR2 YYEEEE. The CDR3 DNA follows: TGTGCCAGCAGCCTCTCATCTAGCGGGGGGGCAACAGATACGCAGTATTTT. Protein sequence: CASSLSSSGGATDTQYF.

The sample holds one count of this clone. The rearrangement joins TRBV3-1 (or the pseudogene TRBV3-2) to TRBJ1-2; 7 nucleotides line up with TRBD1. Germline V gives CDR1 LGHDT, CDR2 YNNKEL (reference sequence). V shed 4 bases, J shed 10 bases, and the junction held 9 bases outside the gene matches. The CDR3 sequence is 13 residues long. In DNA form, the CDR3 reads TGTGCCAGCAGCCTCCAATCGACAGGGCTCTACACCTTC. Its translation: CASSLQSTGLYTF.

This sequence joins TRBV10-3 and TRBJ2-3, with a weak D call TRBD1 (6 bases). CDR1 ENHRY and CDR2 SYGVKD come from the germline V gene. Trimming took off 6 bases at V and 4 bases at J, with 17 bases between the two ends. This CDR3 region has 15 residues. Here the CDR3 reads CAIRDSPTGSDTQYF. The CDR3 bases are TGTGCCATCAGGGACAGTCCTACCGGATCAGATACGCAGTATTTT.

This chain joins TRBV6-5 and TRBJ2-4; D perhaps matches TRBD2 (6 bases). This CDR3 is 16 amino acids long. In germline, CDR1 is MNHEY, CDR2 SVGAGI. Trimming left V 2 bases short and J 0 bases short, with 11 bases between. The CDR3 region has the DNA TGTGCCAGCAGTTACGGAGGGAAGTTAGCCAAAAACATTCAGTACTTC. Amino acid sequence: CASSYGGKLAKNIQYF.

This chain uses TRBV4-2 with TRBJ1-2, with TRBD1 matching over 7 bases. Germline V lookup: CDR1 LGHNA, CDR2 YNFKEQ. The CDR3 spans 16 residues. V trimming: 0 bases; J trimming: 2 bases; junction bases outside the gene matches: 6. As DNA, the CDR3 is TGTGCCAGCAGCCAAGACGTGACAGGGTTCAACTATGGCTACACCTTC. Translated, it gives CASSQDVTGFNYGYTF.

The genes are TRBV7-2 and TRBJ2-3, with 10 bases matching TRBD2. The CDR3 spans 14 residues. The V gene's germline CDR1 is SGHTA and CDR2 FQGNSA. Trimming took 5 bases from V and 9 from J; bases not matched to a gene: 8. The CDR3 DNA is TGTGCCAGCAGCCCGAGCGGGGGGGCGGGGACGCAGTATTTT. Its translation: CASSPSGGAGTQYF.

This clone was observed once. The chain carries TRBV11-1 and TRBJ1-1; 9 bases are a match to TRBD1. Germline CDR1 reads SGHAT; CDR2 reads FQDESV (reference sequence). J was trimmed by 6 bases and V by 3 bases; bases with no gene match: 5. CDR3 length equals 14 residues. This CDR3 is CASSFGQGFAEAFF. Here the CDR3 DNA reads TGTGCCAGCAGCTTCGGACAGGGGTTCGCTGAAGCTTTCTTT.

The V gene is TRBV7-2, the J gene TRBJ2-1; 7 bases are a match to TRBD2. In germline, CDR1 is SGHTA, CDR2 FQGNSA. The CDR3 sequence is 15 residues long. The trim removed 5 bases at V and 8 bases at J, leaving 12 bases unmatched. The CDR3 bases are TGTGCCAGCAGCCCCCGGGACTACGCAGTAGATGAGCAGTTCTTC. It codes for CASSPRDYAVDEQFF.

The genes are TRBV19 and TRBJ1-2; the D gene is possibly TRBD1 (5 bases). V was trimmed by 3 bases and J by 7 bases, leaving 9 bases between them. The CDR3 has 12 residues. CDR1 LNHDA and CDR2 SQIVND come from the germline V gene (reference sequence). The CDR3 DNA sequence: TGTGCCAGTAGTATGATCAGGGTTGGCTACACCTTC. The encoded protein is CASSMIRVGYTF.

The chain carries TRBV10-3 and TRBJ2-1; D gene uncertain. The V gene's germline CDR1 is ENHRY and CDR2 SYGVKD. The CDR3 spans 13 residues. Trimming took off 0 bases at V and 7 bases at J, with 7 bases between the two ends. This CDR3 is CAISESVENEQFF. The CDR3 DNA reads TGTGCCATCAGTGAGTCGGTAGAGAATGAGCAGTTCTTC.